This paragraph reports one T cell receptor (beta chain). Antigen: not known. The donors were members of the validation cohort comprising approximately 110 subjects, separate from the roughly 600-subject first cohort. The entry originates in a study of cytomegalovirus exposure and HLA in healthy donors. Study results and caveats: Under in vitro conditions, three CMV-associated chains were confirmed as specific for CMV antigens. Within the 95 to 150 validation repertoires, first-cohort TCR clusters tended to co-occur, according to a later analysis.

Trimming pared 0 bases from V and 6 bases from J, leaving 6 bases between. The CDR3 consists of 13 residues. The V gene's germline CDR1 is SGDLS and CDR2 YYNGEE. Data came from immunoSEQ multiplex PCR; TCRdb stores just in-frame clones and leaves some out. The table shows tens of thousands of clones, with over 90% occurring only once. Sequences were obtained from PBMCs. The sequence was collected from a woman under 30 in good health and CMV-seropositive. This chain uses TRBV9 with TRBJ2-2, with a tentative D call TRBD1 (6 bases). In DNA form, the CDR3 reads TGTGCCAGCAGCGTAGAGGGGGCCGGGGAGCTGTTTTTT. Translated, it gives CASSVEGAGELFF.